A single sample is the source of the 21 T cell receptor beta chains below, sequenced in a study of blood T cell repertoires in COVID-19. Profiling relied on immunoSEQ multiplex PCR, and the TCRdb table lists in-frame clones only, not all of them. The repertoire holds a few hundred thousand clones, with about 90% as singletons. Sample: peripheral blood. These receptors were collected from a woman aged 30 to 39 with COVID-19, enrolled during active disease.

The chain combines TRBV7-6 with TRBJ2-3; TRBD2 agrees at 12 bases. CDR1 SGHVS and CDR2 FNYEAQ come from the germline V gene. Trimming removed 3 bases from V and 2 bases from J; junction bases left unmatched: 6. CDR3 size: 17 residues. The chain's CDR3 is CASSFRTSGTPTDTQYF. In DNA, the CDR3 is TGTGCCAGCAGCTTTAGGACTAGCGGGACTCCCACAGATACGCAGTATTTT.

The chain links TRBV11-3 to TRBJ1-2; 11 bases are shared with TRBD1. Germline V gives CDR1 SGHNT, CDR2 YENEEA. CDR3 length equals 16 residues. After removal of 1 base from V and 4 bases from J, the junction contained 5 bases not matched to a gene. In nucleotides, the CDR3 is TGTGCCAGCAGCTTAGGACCGGGACAGGGGGGCTATGGCTACACCTTC. Its translation: CASSLGPGQGGYGYTF.

The chain joins TRBV2 to TRBJ2-4, with 8 nucleotides matching TRBD2. CDR1 is SNHLY and CDR2 is FYNNEI in the germline V gene. The CDR3 consists of 15 residues. Trimming took 6 bases from V and 12 from J; bases not matched to a gene: 16. The CDR3 nucleotides read TGTGCCAGCAGAGGCACCGGGACTAGGTTGTTCGGTCAGTACTTC. Residues: CASRGTGTRLFGQYF.

The rearrangement uses TRBV5-8 and TRBJ2-4; 7 positions agree with TRBD1. Trimming at V came to 0 bases and at J to 0 bases, leaving 6 bases not matched to a gene. The germline CDR1 and CDR2 sequences are SGHTS and YDEGEE. CDR3 length: 17 residues. The CDR3 sequence is CASSLVRDSLAKNIQYF. Here the CDR3 DNA reads TGTGCCAGCAGCTTGGTCCGGGACAGTCTAGCCAAAAACATTCAGTACTTC. The whole variable domain, remainder taken from reference TRBV5-8 and TRBJ2-4, is EAGVTQSPTHLIKTRGQQATLRCSPISGHTSVYWYQQALGLGLQFLLWYDEGEERNRGNFPPRFSGRQFPNYSSELNVNALELEDSALYLCASSLVRDSLAKNIQYFGAGTRLSVL.

This chain joins TRBV24-1 and TRBJ2-1; a possible D gene is TRBD1 (5 bases). V dropped 2 bases and J dropped 8 bases, with 12 bases sitting between them. The CDR3 is 14 amino acids. CDR1 is KGHDR, CDR2 SFDVKD, per germline. This chain's CDR3 is CATSDWGRRDEQFF. The CDR3 DNA is TGTGCCACCAGTGATTGGGGCCGACGTGATGAGCAGTTCTTC.

This clone turned up a few times. The rearrangement links TRBV14 to TRBJ2-2; possible D gene TRBD1, 5 bases. With 1 base removed from V and 3 bases from J, the gap between germline ends came to 18 bases. Germline CDR1 is SGHDN and CDR2 is FVKESK. The length of the CDR3 is 18 residues. CDR3 nucleotide sequence: TGTGCCAGCAGCCAAGCGTTTTCGTTCAGGGTGGACACCGGGGAGCTGTTTTTT. Translation: CASSQAFSFRVDTGELFF. Full variable domain (outside the CDR3, taken from reference TRBV14 and TRBJ2-2): EAGVTQFPSHSVIEKGQTVTLRCDPISGHDNLYWYRRVMGKEIKFLLHFVKESKQDESGMPNNRFLAERTGGTYSTLKVQPAELEDSGVYFCASSQAFSFRVDTGELFFGEGSRLTVL.

This clone was recorded only once. This chain joins TRBV4-2 and TRBJ2-7; perhaps TRBD1 as D (7 bases). V shed 1 base and J shed 0 bases, with 10 bases lying between them. The CDR3 spans 15 residues. Germline V lookup: CDR1 LGHNA, CDR2 YNFKEQ. This chain's CDR3 is CASSQVRGASYEQYF. The CDR3 DNA follows: TGTGCCAGCAGCCAAGTCAGGGGGGCCTCCTACGAGCAGTACTTC.

CDR3 region: CASRLTGSHNEQFF. CDR3 bases: TGTGCCAGCAGACTGACAGGGTCCCACAATGAGCAGTTCTTC. V is TRBV6-5 and J is TRBJ2-1; 7 bases map to TRBD1. This CDR3 has 14 residues. The V and J ends lost 6 bases and 5 bases, in that order; junction bases with no gene match: 7. Germline assignment: CDR1 MNHEY and CDR2 SVGAGI.

The chain couples TRBV12-3 or TRBV12-4 to TRBJ2-5; D is possibly TRBD2 (6 bases). CDR3 size: 11 residues. The ends were cut back, 6 bases at V and 9 bases at J, with 11 bases in the middle. The CDR3 is CASSRGKAQYF. CDR3 DNA sequence: TGTGCCAGCAGCCGCGGGAAGGCCCAGTACTTC.

The chain employs TRBV6-5 and TRBJ1-2; no firm D call. Trimming removed 8 bases from V and 4 bases from J, with 8 bases in between. This CDR3 contains 11 residues. Germline V CDR1 and CDR2: MNHEY, SVGAGI. In DNA form, the CDR3 reads TGTGCCAGCTCCGGAGGCTATGGCTACACCTTC. Protein: CASSGGYGYTF.

This clone came up once. The V and J genes are TRBV5-4 and TRBJ2-7; 10 nucleotides line up with TRBD1. CDR1 and CDR2 from the germline V gene are SGHNT and YYREEE (reference sequence). V shed 3 bases, J shed 5 bases, and the junction held 2 bases outside the gene matches. The CDR3 covers 13 residues. The CDR3: CASSWGQGNEQYF. DNA for the CDR3: TGTGCCAGCAGCTGGGGACAGGGGAACGAGCAGTACTTC.

This clone was detected only once. The CDR3 spells CASRTGTSGGSSYEQYF. The DNA for the CDR3 is TGCGCCAGCAGGACCGGGACTAGCGGGGGGTCATCCTACGAGCAGTACTTC. This sequence joins TRBV10-1 and TRBJ2-7; 15 bases are a match to TRBD2. This CDR3 is built from 17 residues. Germline V gene sequence: CDR1 WNHNN, CDR2 SYGVQD (reference sequence). V lost 6 bases, J lost 1 base, and 7 bases stayed unmatched.

This chain connects TRBV19 to TRBJ1-2, with D perhaps TRBD1 (6 bases). The V end lost 5 bases, the J end lost 11 bases, and 12 bases lay between the germline ends. Germline V gives CDR1 LNHDA, CDR2 SQIVND (reference sequence). The CDR3 runs to 11 residues. The CDR3 spells CASSQDSWYTF. CDR3 sequence (DNA): TGTGCCAGTAGTCAGGACAGCTGGTACACCTTC.

V is TRBV19 and J is TRBJ2-3, with D tentatively TRBD2 (5 bases). V was pared by 0 bases and J by 2 bases, with 12 bases between. There are 16 residues in the CDR3. Germline CDR1 and CDR2: LNHDA and SQIVND (reference sequence). CDR3 loop: CASSIDRGHITDTQYF. CDR3 sequence (DNA): TGTGCCAGTAGTATAGATCGGGGTCACATCACAGATACGCAGTATTTT.

Here the CDR3 reads CASSILQGSSSYNEQFF. Written as DNA, the CDR3 is TGTGCCAGTAGTATACTACAGGGCTCCAGCTCCTACAATGAGCAGTTCTTC. This rearrangement joins TRBV19 to TRBJ2-1; maybe TRBD1 (6 bases). The V end lost 2 bases, the J end lost 0 bases, and 14 bases lay between the germline ends. CDR3 length equals 17 residues. Germline assignment: CDR1 LNHDA and CDR2 SQIVND (reference sequence).

This chain uses TRBV7-2 with TRBJ2-1; a weak D match, TRBD2 (5 bases). V was pared by 3 bases and J by 4 bases, with 16 bases between. Germline assignment: CDR1 SGHTA and CDR2 FQGNSA. The CDR3 totals 16 residues. The DNA of the CDR3 is TGTGCCAGCAGCTTCCGTCGGACTCCTGATTACAATGAGCAGTTCTTC. Residues: CASSFRRTPDYNEQFF.

This clone was observed a handful of times. This chain connects TRBV6-5 to TRBJ2-7; TRBD1 aligns across 7 bases. After removal of 5 bases from V and 4 bases from J, the junction contained 5 bases not matched to a gene. Germline-derived CDR1 and CDR2 are MNHEY and SVGAGI. This CDR3 is built from 13 residues. The CDR3 region is CASSTRTGYEQYF. In DNA, the CDR3 is TGTGCCAGCAGTACCCGGACAGGTTACGAGCAGTACTTC.

This clone has only one observation. V and J are TRBV6-2 or TRBV6-3 and TRBJ2-5; 10 bases align to TRBD2. Germline V gene data show CDR1 as MNHEY and CDR2 as SVGEGT. This CDR3 has 14 amino acids. The trim removed 2 bases at V and 6 bases at J, leaving 3 bases unmatched. As DNA, the CDR3 is TGTGCCAGCAGTTACACTAGCGGGGTCAAGACCCAGTACTTC. Translating gives CASSYTSGVKTQYF.

V and J are TRBV4-3 and TRBJ2-1, with 7 bases identical to TRBD2. Germline CDR1 reads LGHNA; CDR2 reads YSLEER. This CDR3 region has 15 residues. With 0 bases clipped from V and 5 bases from J, the junction kept 4 bases outside the gene matches. The CDR3 loop is CASSQDPGGHNEQFF. Here the CDR3 DNA reads TGCGCCAGCAGCCAAGACCCGGGAGGCCACAATGAGCAGTTCTTC.

This rearrangement joins TRBV28 to TRBJ2-5; 7 bases are a match to TRBD2. Germline CDR1 is MDHEN and CDR2 is SYDVKM. The length of the CDR3 is 14 residues. V lost 6 bases to trimming and J lost 5 bases; unmatched junction nucleotides: 9. Written as DNA, the CDR3 is TGTGCCAGCAGGGCTGCGGTGGGGGGGGAGACCCAGTACTTC. Translation: CASRAAVGGETQYF. The full variable domain, completed using reference TRBV28 and TRBJ2-5, is DVKVTQSSRYLVKRTGEKVFLECVQDMDHENMFWYRQDPGLGLRLIYFSYDVKMKEKGDIPEGYSVSREKKERFSLILESASTNQTSMYLCASRAAVGGETQYFGPGTRLLVL.

The genes are TRBV6-5 and TRBJ1-4; 10 bases agree with TRBD1. V shed 5 bases, J shed 3 bases, and the junction held 3 bases outside the gene matches. Germline loops: CDR1 MNHEY, CDR2 SVGAGI. The length of the CDR3 is 15 residues. This CDR3 is CASSRQGAANEKLFF. CDR3 DNA: TGTGCCAGCAGTCGACAGGGGGCGGCTAATGAAAAACTGTTTTTT.